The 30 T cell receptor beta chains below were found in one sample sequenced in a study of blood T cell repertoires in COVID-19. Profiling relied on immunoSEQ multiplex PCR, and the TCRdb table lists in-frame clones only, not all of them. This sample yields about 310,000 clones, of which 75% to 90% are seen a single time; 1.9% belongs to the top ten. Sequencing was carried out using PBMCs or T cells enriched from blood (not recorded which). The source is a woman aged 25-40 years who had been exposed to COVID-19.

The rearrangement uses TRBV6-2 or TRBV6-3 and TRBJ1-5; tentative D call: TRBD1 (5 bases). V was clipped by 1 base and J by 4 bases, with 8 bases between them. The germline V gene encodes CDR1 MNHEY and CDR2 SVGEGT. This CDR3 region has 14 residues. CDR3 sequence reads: CASSYLGGNQPQHF. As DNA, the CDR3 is TGTGCCAGCAGTTACTTGGGGGGAAATCAGCCCCAGCATTTT.

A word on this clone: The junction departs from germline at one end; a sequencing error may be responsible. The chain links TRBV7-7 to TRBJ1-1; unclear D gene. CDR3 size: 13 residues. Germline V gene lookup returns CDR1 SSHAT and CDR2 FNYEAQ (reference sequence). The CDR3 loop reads CASSLELNTEAFF. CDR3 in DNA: TGTGCTAGCAGCTTAGAGCTAAACACTGAAGCTTTCTTT.

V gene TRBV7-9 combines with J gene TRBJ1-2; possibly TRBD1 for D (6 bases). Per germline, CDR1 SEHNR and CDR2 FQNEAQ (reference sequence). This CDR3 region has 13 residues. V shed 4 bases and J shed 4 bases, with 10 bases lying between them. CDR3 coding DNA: TGTGCCAGCAGCTCAGGACAGATCTATGGCTACACCTTC. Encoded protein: CASSSGQIYGYTF.

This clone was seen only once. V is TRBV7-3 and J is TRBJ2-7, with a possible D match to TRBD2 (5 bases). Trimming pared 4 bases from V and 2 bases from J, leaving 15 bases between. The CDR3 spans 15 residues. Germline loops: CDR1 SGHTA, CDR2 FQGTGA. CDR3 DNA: TGTGCCAGCAGCTCAACCGGAGGTCAAACCTACGAGCAGTACTTC. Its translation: CASSSTGGQTYEQYF.

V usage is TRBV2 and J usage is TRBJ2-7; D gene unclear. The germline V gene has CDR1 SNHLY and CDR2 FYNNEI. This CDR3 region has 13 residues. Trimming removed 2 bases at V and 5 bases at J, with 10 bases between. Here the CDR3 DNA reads TGTGCCAGCAGTGAATTGGCCGGAGACGAGCAGTACTTC. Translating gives CASSELAGDEQYF. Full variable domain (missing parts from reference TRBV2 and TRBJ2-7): EPEVTQTPSHQVTQMGQEVILRCVPISNHLYFYWYRQILGQKVEFLVSFYNNEISEKSEIFDDQFSVERPDGSNFTLKIRSTKLEDSAMYFCASSELAGDEQYFGPGTRLTVT.

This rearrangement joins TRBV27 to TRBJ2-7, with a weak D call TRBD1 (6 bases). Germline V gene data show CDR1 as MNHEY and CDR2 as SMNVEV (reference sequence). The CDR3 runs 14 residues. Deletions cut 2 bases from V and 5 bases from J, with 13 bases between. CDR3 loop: CASSLGLGQNEQYF. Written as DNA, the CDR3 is TGTGCCAGCAGTTTAGGTCTTGGACAGAACGAGCAGTACTTC.

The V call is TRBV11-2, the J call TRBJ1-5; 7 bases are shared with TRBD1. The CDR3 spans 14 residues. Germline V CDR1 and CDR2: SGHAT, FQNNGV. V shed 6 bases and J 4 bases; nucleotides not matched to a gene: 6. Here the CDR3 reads CASSVAGGNQPQHF. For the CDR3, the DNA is TGTGCCAGCAGTGTGGCAGGGGGGAATCAGCCCCAGCATTTT.

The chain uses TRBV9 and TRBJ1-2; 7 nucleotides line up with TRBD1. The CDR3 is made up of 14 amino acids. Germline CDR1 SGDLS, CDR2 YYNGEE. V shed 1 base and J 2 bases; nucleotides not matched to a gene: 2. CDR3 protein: CASSVQGQNYGYTF. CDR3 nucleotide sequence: TGTGCCAGCAGCGTACAGGGACAGAACTATGGCTACACCTTC.

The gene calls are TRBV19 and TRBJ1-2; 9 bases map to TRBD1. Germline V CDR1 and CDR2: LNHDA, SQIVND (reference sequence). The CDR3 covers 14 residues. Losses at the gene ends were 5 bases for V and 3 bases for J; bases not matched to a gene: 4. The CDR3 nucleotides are TGTGCCAGTAGTGCACAGGGGGCGTACTATGGCTACACCTTC. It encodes CASSAQGAYYGYTF. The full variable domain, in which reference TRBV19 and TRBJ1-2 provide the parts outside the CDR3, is DGGITQSPKYLFRKEGQNVTLSCEQNLNHDAMYWYRQDPGQGLRLIYYSQIVNDFQKGDIAEGYSVSREKKESFPLTVTSAQKNPTAFYLCASSAQGAYYGYTFGSGTRLTVV.

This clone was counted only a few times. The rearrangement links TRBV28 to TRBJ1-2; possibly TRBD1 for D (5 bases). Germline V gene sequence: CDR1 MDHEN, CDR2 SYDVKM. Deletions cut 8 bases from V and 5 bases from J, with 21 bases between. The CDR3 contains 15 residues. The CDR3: CASDGRGESLYGYTF. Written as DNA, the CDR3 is TGTGCCAGCGACGGTAGGGGCGAATCCCTTTATGGCTACACCTTC.

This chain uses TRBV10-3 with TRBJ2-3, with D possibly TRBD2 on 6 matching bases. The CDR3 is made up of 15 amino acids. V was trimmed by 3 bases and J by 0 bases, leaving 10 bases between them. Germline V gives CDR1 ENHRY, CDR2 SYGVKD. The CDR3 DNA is TGTGCCATCAGTGACCCGGGACTCAGCACAGATACGCAGTATTTT. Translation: CAISDPGLSTDTQYF.

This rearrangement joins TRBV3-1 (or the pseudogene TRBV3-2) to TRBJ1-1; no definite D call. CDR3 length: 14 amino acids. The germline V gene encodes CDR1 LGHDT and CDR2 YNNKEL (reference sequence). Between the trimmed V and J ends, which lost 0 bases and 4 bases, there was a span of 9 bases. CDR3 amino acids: CASSQEEAATEAFF. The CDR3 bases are TGTGCCAGCAGCCAAGAGGAGGCGGCCACTGAAGCTTTCTTT.

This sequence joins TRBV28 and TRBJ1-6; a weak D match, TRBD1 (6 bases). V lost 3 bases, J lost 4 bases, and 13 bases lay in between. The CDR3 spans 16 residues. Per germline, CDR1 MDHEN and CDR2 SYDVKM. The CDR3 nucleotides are TGTGCCAGCAGTTTCCCCCACGGACAGTATAATTCACCCCTCCACTTT. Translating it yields CASSFPHGQYNSPLHF.

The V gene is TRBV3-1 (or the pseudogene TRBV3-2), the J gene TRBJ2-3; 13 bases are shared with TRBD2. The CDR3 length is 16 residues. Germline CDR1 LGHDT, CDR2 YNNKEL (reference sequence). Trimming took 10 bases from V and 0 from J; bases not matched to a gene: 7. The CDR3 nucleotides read TGTGCCATGGGGACTAGCGGGGCCCCGAGCACAGATACGCAGTATTTT. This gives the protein CAMGTSGAPSTDTQYF.

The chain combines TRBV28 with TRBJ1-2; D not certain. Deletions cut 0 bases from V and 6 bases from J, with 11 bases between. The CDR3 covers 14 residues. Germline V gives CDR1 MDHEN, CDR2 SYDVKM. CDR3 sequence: CASSLWGGPNGYTF. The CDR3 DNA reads TGTGCCAGCAGTTTATGGGGTGGGCCAAATGGCTACACCTTC.

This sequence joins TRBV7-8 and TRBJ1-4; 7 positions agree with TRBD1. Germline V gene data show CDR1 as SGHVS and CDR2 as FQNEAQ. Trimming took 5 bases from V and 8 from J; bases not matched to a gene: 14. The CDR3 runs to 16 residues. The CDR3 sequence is CASSARPGTVGEKLFF. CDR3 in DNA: TGTGCCAGCAGCGCCCGGCCTGGGACAGTGGGAGAAAAACTGTTTTTT.

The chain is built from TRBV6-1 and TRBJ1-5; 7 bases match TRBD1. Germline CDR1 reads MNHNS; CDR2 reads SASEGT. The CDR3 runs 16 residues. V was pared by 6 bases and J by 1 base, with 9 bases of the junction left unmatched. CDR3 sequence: CASREPRGVSNQPQHF. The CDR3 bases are TGTGCCAGCAGAGAACCCAGGGGGGTAAGCAATCAGCCCCAGCATTTT.

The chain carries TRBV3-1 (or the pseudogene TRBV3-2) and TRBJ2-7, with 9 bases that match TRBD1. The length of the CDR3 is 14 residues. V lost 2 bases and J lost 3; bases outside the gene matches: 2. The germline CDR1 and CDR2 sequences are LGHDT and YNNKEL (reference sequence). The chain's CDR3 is CASSQLTGGYEQYF. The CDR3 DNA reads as TGTGCCAGCAGCCAACTGACAGGGGGCTACGAGCAGTACTTC.

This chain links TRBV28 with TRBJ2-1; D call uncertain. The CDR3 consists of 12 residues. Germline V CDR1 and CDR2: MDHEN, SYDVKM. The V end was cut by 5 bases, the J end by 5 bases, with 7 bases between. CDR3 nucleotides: TGTGCCAGCAGTGTAGCCCACAATGAGCAGTTCTTC. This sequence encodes CASSVAHNEQFF.

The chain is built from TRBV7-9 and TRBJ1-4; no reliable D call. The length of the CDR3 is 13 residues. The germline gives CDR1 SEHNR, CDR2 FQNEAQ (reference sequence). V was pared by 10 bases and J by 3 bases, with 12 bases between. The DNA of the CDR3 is TGTGCCATTACGGGAGGCGCTAATGAAAAACTGTTTTTT. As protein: CAITGGANEKLFF.

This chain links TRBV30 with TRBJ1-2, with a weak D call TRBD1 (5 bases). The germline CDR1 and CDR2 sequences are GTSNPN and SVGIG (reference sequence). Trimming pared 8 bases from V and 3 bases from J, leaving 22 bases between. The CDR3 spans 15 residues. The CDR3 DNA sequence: TGTGCCATACAGAGCGGGGCAAAGTTTGACTATGGCTACACCTTC. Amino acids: CAIQSGAKFDYGYTF.

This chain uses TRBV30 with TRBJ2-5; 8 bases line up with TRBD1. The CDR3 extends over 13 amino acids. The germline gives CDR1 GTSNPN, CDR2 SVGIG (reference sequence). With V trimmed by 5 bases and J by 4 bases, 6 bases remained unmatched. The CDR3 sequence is CAWQGASVETQYF. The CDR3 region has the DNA TGTGCCTGGCAGGGGGCCTCAGTAGAGACCCAGTACTTC.

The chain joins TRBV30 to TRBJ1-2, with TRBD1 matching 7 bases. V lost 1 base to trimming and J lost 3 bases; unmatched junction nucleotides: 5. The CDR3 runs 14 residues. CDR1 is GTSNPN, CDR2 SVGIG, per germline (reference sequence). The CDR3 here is CAWSDDREDYGYTF. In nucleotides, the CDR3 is TGTGCCTGGAGTGATGACAGGGAAGACTATGGCTACACCTTC.

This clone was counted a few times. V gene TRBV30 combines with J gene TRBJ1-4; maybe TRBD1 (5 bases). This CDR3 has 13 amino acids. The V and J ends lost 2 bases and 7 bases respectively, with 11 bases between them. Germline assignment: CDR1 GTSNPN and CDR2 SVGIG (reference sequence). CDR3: CAWSRSGGEKLFF. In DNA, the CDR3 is TGTGCCTGGAGTAGGTCGGGGGGTGAAAAACTGTTTTTT.

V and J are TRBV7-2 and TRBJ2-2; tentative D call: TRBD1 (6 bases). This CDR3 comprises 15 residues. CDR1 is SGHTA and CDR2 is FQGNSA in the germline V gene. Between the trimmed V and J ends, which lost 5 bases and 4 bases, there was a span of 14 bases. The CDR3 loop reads CASSQDRRSTGELFF. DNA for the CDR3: TGTGCCAGCAGCCAAGACAGGCGCTCCACCGGGGAGCTGTTTTTT.

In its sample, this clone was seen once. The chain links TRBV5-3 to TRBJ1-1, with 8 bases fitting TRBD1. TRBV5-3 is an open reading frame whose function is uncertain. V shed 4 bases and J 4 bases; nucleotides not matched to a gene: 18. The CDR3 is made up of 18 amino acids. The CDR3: CARSPDGRGRAGSTEAFF. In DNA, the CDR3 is TGTGCCAGAAGCCCTGACGGCAGGGGGCGGGCGGGGAGCACTGAAGCTTTCTTT.

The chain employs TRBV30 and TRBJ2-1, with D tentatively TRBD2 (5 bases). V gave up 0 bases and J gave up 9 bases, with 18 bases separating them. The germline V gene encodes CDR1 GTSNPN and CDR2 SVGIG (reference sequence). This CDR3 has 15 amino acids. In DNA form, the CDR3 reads TGTGCCTGGAGTGTACGGGCTAGCAGCCACGGTGAGCAGTTCTTC. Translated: CAWSVRASSHGEQFF. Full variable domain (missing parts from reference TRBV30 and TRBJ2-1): SQTIHQWPATLVQPVGSPLSLECTVEGTSNPNLYWYRQAAGRGLQLLFYSVGIGQISSEVPQNLSASRPQDRQFILSSKKLLLSDSGFYLCAWSVRASSHGEQFFGPGTRLTVL.

CDR3 in amino acids: CATLANYGYTF. DNA for the CDR3: TGTGCCACCCTAGCTAACTATGGCTACACCTTC. The rearrangement uses TRBV28 and TRBJ1-2, with D uncertain. The CDR3 has 11 amino acids. Germline lookup yields CDR1 MDHEN and CDR2 SYDVKM. With 10 bases removed from V and 0 bases from J, the gap between germline ends came to 6 bases.

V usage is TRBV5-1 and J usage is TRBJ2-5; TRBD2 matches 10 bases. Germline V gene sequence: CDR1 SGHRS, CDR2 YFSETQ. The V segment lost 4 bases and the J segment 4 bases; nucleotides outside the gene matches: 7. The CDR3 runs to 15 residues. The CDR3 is CASSPPGLARETQYF. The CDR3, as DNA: TGCGCCAGCAGCCCCCCGGGACTAGCGAGAGAGACCCAGTACTTC.

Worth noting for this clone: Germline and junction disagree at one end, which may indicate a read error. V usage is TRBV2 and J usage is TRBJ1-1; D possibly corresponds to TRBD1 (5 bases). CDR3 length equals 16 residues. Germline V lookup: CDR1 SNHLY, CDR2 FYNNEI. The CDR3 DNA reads TGTGCCCGCAGTGAAGGGGCGTGGCAGCTGAACACTGAAGCTTTCTTT. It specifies CARSEGAWQLNTEAFF.